This entry lists 31 T cell receptor beta chains sequenced from one sample in a study of shared clonotypes between healthy human individuals. Sequencing used immunoSEQ multiplex PCR; TCRdb keeps in-frame clones, though not all of them. The sample carries more than 2,000,000 clones, approximately 92% recorded once. Specimen: naive CD4+ T cells sorted from blood. Subset of the sample: CD45RA+ positively selected. Source of these receptors: a man younger than 35 in good health.

The chain is built from TRBV7-2 and TRBJ1-5; TRBD1 aligns across 8 bases. The germline CDR1 and CDR2 sequences are SGHTA and FQGNSA. The CDR3 is 14 residues long. The trim removed 5 bases at V and 5 bases at J, leaving 5 bases unmatched. This CDR3 is CASSRGQGDQPQHF. The CDR3 nucleotides are TGTGCCAGCAGCCGTGGACAGGGCGATCAGCCCCAGCATTTT.

The rearrangement joins TRBV10-3 to TRBJ1-1, with D maybe TRBD1 (6 bases). Germline V lookup: CDR1 ENHRY, CDR2 SYGVKD. Trimming left V 4 bases short and J 6 bases short, with 18 bases between. The CDR3 length is 15 residues. This chain's CDR3 is CAISVLPGGSAEAFF. DNA of the CDR3: TGTGCCATCAGTGTTTTACCTGGGGGCTCGGCTGAAGCTTTCTTT.

The count of this clone is one. J is TRBJ2-2 and V is TRBV5-4; TRBD1 matches 7 bases. Germline loops: CDR1 SGHNT, CDR2 YYREEE (reference sequence). Trimming took 4 bases from V and 6 from J; bases not matched to a gene: 6. The CDR3 is 14 amino acids. The CDR3 here is CASSVIGGPGELFF. In DNA form, the CDR3 reads TGTGCCAGCAGCGTCATAGGGGGCCCCGGGGAGCTGTTTTTT. The full variable domain, completed using reference TRBV5-4 and TRBJ2-2, is ETGVTQSPTHLIKTRGQQVTLRCSSQSGHNTVSWYQQALGQGPQFIFQYYREEENGRGNFPPRFSGLQFPNYSSELNVNALELDDSALYLCASSVIGGPGELFFGEGSRLTVL.

The V call is TRBV5-1, the J call TRBJ2-7, with 10 bases lining up with TRBD2. Looked up from germline, CDR1 is SGHRS and CDR2 is YFSETQ. With V trimmed by 3 bases and J by 2 bases, 2 bases remained unmatched. The CDR3 is 14 residues long. CDR3 nucleotide sequence: TGCGCCAGCAGCTCCGGGACTAGCGCCTACGAGCAGTACTTC. Its translation: CASSSGTSAYEQYF.

The rearrangement links TRBV7-9 to TRBJ2-1; no clear D. The germline V gene encodes CDR1 SEHNR and CDR2 FQNEAQ (reference sequence). This CDR3 has 15 residues. V was shortened by 5 bases and J by 0 bases, with 11 bases between the two germline ends. The CDR3, as DNA: TGTGCCAGCAGCGATGACATAAGCTCCTACAATGAGCAGTTCTTC. Translating it yields CASSDDISSYNEQFF. Full variable domain (rest looked up from reference TRBV7-9 and TRBJ2-1): DTGVSQNPRHKITKRGQNVTFRCDPISEHNRLYWYRQTLGQGPEFLTYFQNEAQLEKSRLLSDRFSAERPKGSFSTLEIQRTEQGDSAMYLCASSDDISSYNEQFFGPGTRLTVL.

The chain joins TRBV4-1 to TRBJ2-7; TRBD1 matches 7 bases. This CDR3 spans 14 amino acids. The trim removed 1 base at V and 6 bases at J, leaving 6 bases unmatched. The germline gives CDR1 MGHRA, CDR2 YSYEKL. The CDR3: CASSQVDREAEQYF. The CDR3 DNA sequence: TGCGCCAGCAGCCAAGTCGACAGGGAAGCCGAGCAGTACTTC.

The V gene is TRBV4-2, the J gene TRBJ1-4, with D possibly matching TRBD1 (5 bases). The germline V gene encodes CDR1 LGHNA and CDR2 YNFKEQ. Trimming stripped 0 bases from V and 4 bases from J, with 12 bases between. CDR3 size: 16 residues. The CDR3 reads CASSQDPGTLNEKLFF. For the CDR3, the DNA is TGTGCCAGCAGCCAAGATCCTGGGACCCTTAATGAAAAACTGTTTTTT.

Of note for this clone: Other DNA sequences in the sample encode the same CDR3. V usage is TRBV11-2 and J usage is TRBJ2-7, with D maybe TRBD1 (6 bases). This CDR3 comprises 14 residues. CDR1 and CDR2 (germline): SGHAT, FQNNGV. Trimming stripped 6 bases from V and 0 bases from J, with 12 bases between. This chain's CDR3 is CASSLTGSSYEQYF. The CDR3 nucleotides are TGTGCCAGCAGTCTTACAGGGAGCTCCTACGAGCAGTACTTC.

The chain employs TRBV6-1 and TRBJ2-1; tentatively, D is TRBD1 (6 bases). CDR3 size: 13 residues. The V end was cut by 4 bases, the J end by 10 bases, with 14 bases between. Germline CDR1 reads MNHNS; CDR2 reads SASEGT. CDR3 in amino acids: CASSVTGWVEQFF. As DNA, the CDR3 is TGTGCCAGCAGTGTCACAGGGTGGGTAGAGCAGTTCTTC.

The chain couples TRBV29-1 to TRBJ2-1, with 9 nucleotides matching TRBD2. V lost 3 bases to trimming and J lost 8 bases; unmatched junction nucleotides: 8. Germline V CDR1 and CDR2: SQVTM, ANQGSEA. The CDR3 covers 14 residues. CDR3 sequence reads: CSVEKLAGFDEQFF. CDR3 coding DNA: TGCAGCGTTGAGAAGCTAGCGGGGTTCGATGAGCAGTTCTTC.

The chain joins TRBV7-2 to TRBJ1-6; TRBD1 agrees at 10 bases. This CDR3 comprises 15 residues. Germline CDR1 is SGHTA and CDR2 is FQGNSA. Trimming cost V 5 bases and J 7 bases; bases outside gene matches: 5. This CDR3 reads CASSTGTGVNSPLHF. Here the CDR3 DNA reads TGTGCCAGCAGCACTGGGACAGGGGTAAATTCACCCCTCCACTTT.

The V and J genes are TRBV2 and TRBJ1-4; 7 bases align to TRBD1. V lost 4 bases to trimming and J lost 3 bases; unmatched junction nucleotides: 5. CDR1 and CDR2 from the germline V gene are SNHLY and FYNNEI. The CDR3 length is 15 residues. CDR3 amino acids: CASSAVGTANEKLFF. CDR3 nucleotide sequence: TGTGCCAGCAGTGCCGTCGGGACAGCTAATGAAAAACTGTTTTTT.

This clone has a single count. The chain carries TRBV5-1 and TRBJ1-1; D remains ambiguous. The germline V gene has CDR1 SGHRS and CDR2 YFSETQ. The CDR3 runs to 16 residues. Trimming left V 0 bases short and J 8 bases short, with 20 bases between. The CDR3 spells CASSLAGVYARIEAFF. The CDR3 nucleotides are TGCGCCAGCAGCTTGGCCGGGGTCTATGCCCGGATCGAAGCTTTCTTT.

A remark on this clone: Distinct nucleotide sequences in the sample also encode this CDR3. J is TRBJ2-7 and V is TRBV10-3; 13 bases fit TRBD2. Germline V CDR1 and CDR2: ENHRY, SYGVKD. V lost 2 bases and J lost 5; bases outside the gene matches: 0. The CDR3 spans 14 residues. CDR3 in amino acids: CAISEGLAGDEQYF. The CDR3, as DNA: TGTGCCATCAGTGAGGGACTAGCGGGAGACGAGCAGTACTTC.

This clone has a single count. The chain is built from TRBV30 and TRBJ1-6; 8 bases align to TRBD1. The CDR3 length is 13 residues. Germline values: CDR1 GTSNPN, CDR2 SVGIG (reference sequence). The V gene end was trimmed by 5 bases and the J gene end by 6 bases; junction bases not matched to a gene: 3. CDR3 in amino acids: CAWLGQVNSPLHF. For the CDR3, the DNA is TGTGCCTGGTTGGGACAGGTTAATTCACCCCTCCACTTT.

V is TRBV7-2 and J is TRBJ2-1, with D maybe TRBD2 (5 bases). The germline gives CDR1 SGHTA, CDR2 FQGNSA. This CDR3 comprises 12 residues. Trimming took off 3 bases at V and 10 bases at J, with 10 bases between the two ends. CDR3 in DNA: TGTGCCAGCAGCTTTAATGGAGGCGAGCAGTTCTTC. The encoded protein is CASSFNGGEQFF.

This chain connects TRBV30 to TRBJ1-4, with a possible D match to TRBD1 (6 bases). Germline V gene lookup returns CDR1 GTSNPN and CDR2 SVGIG (reference sequence). The CDR3 extends over 14 amino acids. V was clipped by 1 base and J by 5 bases, with 11 bases between them. The CDR3 bases are TGTGCCTGGAGTGGCGGGACAAAAAATGAAAAACTGTTTTTT. The encoded protein is CAWSGGTKNEKLFF.

The CDR3 DNA sequence: TGTGCCAGCAGCGGTAGCGGGGGCGAGGGCACCGGGGAGCTGTTTTTT. Translating it yields CASSGSGGEGTGELFF. The chain joins TRBV5-4 to TRBJ2-2, with 9 nucleotides matching TRBD2. The CDR3 runs to 16 residues. Germline lookup yields CDR1 SGHNT and CDR2 YYREEE (reference sequence). V was pared by 4 bases and J by 4 bases, with 8 bases of the junction left unmatched. Drawing the rest from reference TRBV5-4 and TRBJ2-2, the complete variable domain is ETGVTQSPTHLIKTRGQQVTLRCSSQSGHNTVSWYQQALGQGPQFIFQYYREEENGRGNFPPRFSGLQFPNYSSELNVNALELDDSALYLCASSGSGGEGTGELFFGEGSRLTVL.

In the case of this clone: The same CDR3 arises from other DNA sequences in this sample as well. The chain joins TRBV5-1 to TRBJ2-1; TRBD2 matches 7 bases. Germline CDR1 and CDR2: SGHRS and YFSETQ. The CDR3 is 14 residues long. J lost 5 bases, V lost 4 bases, and 6 bases had no gene match. The CDR3 DNA sequence: TGCGCCAGCAGCCTGGGGGGGTCTAACAATGAGCAGTTCTTC. Translating gives CASSLGGSNNEQFF.

The gene calls are TRBV7-2 and TRBJ1-1, with D hard to call. The germline gives CDR1 SGHTA, CDR2 FQGNSA. This CDR3 spans 12 amino acids. The V end was cut by 2 bases, the J end by 3 bases, with 4 bases between. The CDR3 sequence is CASSLQHTEAFF. CDR3 nucleotides: TGTGCCAGCAGCTTACAGCACACTGAAGCTTTCTTT.

The sample holds one count of this clone. Other DNA sequences from this sample encode an identical CDR3 as well. The genes are TRBV7-2 and TRBJ2-2, with D unclear. V lost 3 bases, J lost 6 bases, and 5 bases lay in between. Germline V gene sequence: CDR1 SGHTA, CDR2 FQGNSA. CDR3 length: 12 amino acids. CDR3 region: CASSFVAGELFF. The CDR3 DNA is TGTGCCAGCAGCTTCGTGGCCGGGGAGCTGTTTTTT.

The chain employs TRBV27 and TRBJ2-1; a weak D match, TRBD2 (5 bases). Germline V gene data show CDR1 as MNHEY and CDR2 as SMNVEV (reference sequence). This CDR3 comprises 17 residues. V lost 1 base, J lost 5 bases, and 18 bases lay in between. The CDR3: CASSLFVSLAGNNEQFF. The CDR3 DNA reads as TGTGCCAGCAGTTTATTTGTGAGTCTAGCAGGCAACAATGAGCAGTTCTTC.

Note on this clone: The sample carries other DNA sequences with the same CDR3. The chain is built from TRBV7-2 and TRBJ1-1; 8 nucleotides match TRBD1. The CDR3 sequence is 15 residues long. Unmatched junction bases numbered 2, after V lost 2 bases and J lost 0 bases. The germline V gene encodes CDR1 SGHTA and CDR2 FQGNSA. The CDR3, as DNA: TGTGCCAGCAGCTTACAGGGGGCCTTGAACACTGAAGCTTTCTTT. Protein product: CASSLQGALNTEAFF.

This clone came up a few times. The CDR3 DNA reads as TGTGCCAGCAGCTTAGGGGGTGGCGCGCTGGACAATGAGCAGTTCTTC. It translates to CASSLGGGALDNEQFF. The genes are TRBV7-6 and TRBJ2-1; D remains unclear. The CDR3 consists of 16 residues. The germline V gene encodes CDR1 SGHVS and CDR2 FNYEAQ. Trimming cost V 1 base and J 5 bases, with 15 bases left between them.

The chain is built from TRBV7-2 and TRBJ2-1; D is unclear. Germline V gives CDR1 SGHTA, CDR2 FQGNSA. The CDR3 runs 13 residues. Trimming left V 5 bases short and J 7 bases short, with 12 bases between. CDR3 nucleotides: TGTGCCAGCAGCACTCGAGGAATTAATGAGCAGTTCTTC. Translating it yields CASSTRGINEQFF.

The rearrangement links TRBV7-9 to TRBJ2-3; TRBD2 matches at 8 bases. Germline CDR1 SEHNR, CDR2 FQNEAQ (reference sequence). This CDR3 contains 15 residues. The J segment lost 6 bases and the V segment lost 6 bases, leaving 11 bases of the junction unmatched. The CDR3 coding sequence is TGTGCCAGCAGTTCCGGGACTAGTCGAAGGGATACGCAGTATTTT. Protein: CASSSGTSRRDTQYF. The variable domain in full, completed from reference TRBV7-9 and TRBJ2-3, reads DTGVSQNPRHKITKRGQNVTFRCDPISEHNRLYWYRQTLGQGPEFLTYFQNEAQLEKSRLLSDRFSAERPKGSFSTLEIQRTEQGDSAMYLCASSSGTSRRDTQYFGPGTRLTVL.

The chain employs TRBV5-4 and TRBJ1-1; the D gene is possibly TRBD1 (6 bases). Germline V gene lookup returns CDR1 SGHNT and CDR2 YYREEE (reference sequence). Trimming took off 4 bases at V and 0 bases at J, with 13 bases between the two ends. This CDR3 has 15 amino acids. The CDR3 here is CASSLSGHLNTEAFF. In DNA, the CDR3 is TGTGCCAGCAGCCTGTCGGGACACCTGAACACTGAAGCTTTCTTT. The full variable domain, its missing parts supplied by reference TRBV5-4 and TRBJ1-1, is ETGVTQSPTHLIKTRGQQVTLRCSSQSGHNTVSWYQQALGQGPQFIFQYYREEENGRGNFPPRFSGLQFPNYSSELNVNALELDDSALYLCASSLSGHLNTEAFFGQGTRLTVV.

V is TRBV30 and J is TRBJ1-5; D not resolved. Trimming took 0 bases from V and 3 from J, leaving 21 bases between them. Germline V CDR1 and CDR2: GTSNPN, SVGIG (reference sequence). The CDR3 runs 18 residues. The CDR3 DNA follows: TGTGCCTGGAGTGTCCCCCCTCGCACGACGTCTATCAATCAGCCCCAGCATTTT. The encoded protein is CAWSVPPRTTSINQPQHF.

The rearrangement uses TRBV10-1 and TRBJ2-6, with TRBD2 identical over 14 bases. The V gene end was trimmed by 3 bases and the J gene end by 0 bases; junction bases not matched to a gene: 7. The germline gives CDR1 WNHNN, CDR2 SYGVQD (reference sequence). This CDR3 is 20 amino acids long. The CDR3: CASSDGGLAGDLSGANVLTF. CDR3 nucleotide sequence: TGCGCCAGCAGTGATGGGGGACTAGCGGGAGACCTCTCTGGGGCCAACGTCCTGACTTTC.

The chain employs TRBV29-1 and TRBJ2-1; 8 nucleotides align to TRBD2. V was pared by 2 bases and J by 2 bases, with 8 bases of the junction left unmatched. The CDR3 is made up of 16 amino acids. Germline V gives CDR1 SQVTM, CDR2 ANQGSEA. The chain's CDR3 is CSVEKGERGTYNEQFF. The CDR3 coding sequence is TGCAGCGTTGAAAAGGGTGAGCGGGGGACCTACAATGAGCAGTTCTTC.

This clone is a singleton in its sample. Here the CDR3 DNA reads TGCGCCAGCAGCGCTATAGGGCCCGATTTTGAAGCTTTCTTT. This gives the protein CASSAIGPDFEAFF. V gene TRBV5-1 combines with J gene TRBJ1-1; D is unclear. The ends were cut back, 4 bases at V and 7 bases at J, with 17 bases in the middle. The CDR3 totals 14 residues. Germline CDR1 reads SGHRS; CDR2 reads YFSETQ.